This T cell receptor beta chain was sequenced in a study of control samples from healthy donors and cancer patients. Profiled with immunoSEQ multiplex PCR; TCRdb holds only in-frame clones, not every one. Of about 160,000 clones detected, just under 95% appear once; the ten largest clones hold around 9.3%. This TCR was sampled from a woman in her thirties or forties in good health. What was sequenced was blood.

In nucleotides, the CDR3 is TGTGCCAGCAGCCCAGACAGGGACAATGAGCAGTTCTTC. This translates into CASSPDRDNEQFF. The chain links TRBV7-3 to TRBJ2-1, with TRBD1 matching over 7 bases. CDR3 length: 13 residues. Germline V gene sequence: CDR1 SGHTA, CDR2 FQGTGA. The V and J ends lost 5 bases and 5 bases, in that order; junction bases with no gene match: 3.